These T cell receptor beta chains were read from a single sample in a study of control samples from healthy donors and cancer patients. The repertoire was sequenced with immunoSEQ multiplex PCR; TCRdb's copy has only in-frame clones and lacks some. The table lists 390,000 or so clones, around nine tenths of them singletons, with around 6.4% in the top ten. The specimen was PBMCs. Receptor source: a man aged 40-50 years with head and neck cancer. CDR3s include the opening cysteine and the closing phenylalanine or tryptophan. A D gene is named only where the DNA matches it firmly. Clone size is not always given. Where it is, it says once, few, many or a class for expanded clones.

d_gene	abundance	v_gene	j_gene	CDR3aa	CDR3nt
.	.	TRBV12-3/TRBV12-4	TRBJ1-2	CASSFVDSYGYTF	TGTGCCAGCAGTTTTGTGGATAGCTATGGCTACACCTTC
.	.	TRBV19	TRBJ1-5	CASIGVGGPQHF	TGTGCCAGTATCGGAGTCGGGGGCCCCCAGCATTTT
TRBD1	.	TRBV18	TRBJ1-5	CASSDNSLQGAKLTGQPQHF	TGTGCCAGCTCAGACAATTCCCTACAGGGGGCGAAACTCACCGGACAGCCCCAGCATTTT
.	.	TRBV19	TRBJ2-7	CASTGASYEQYF	TGTGCCAGTACCGGTGCCTCCTACGAGCAGTACTTC
TRBD2	.	TRBV6-5	TRBJ2-7	CASGLAVSYEQYF	TGTGCCAGCGGACTAGCGGTTTCCTACGAGCAGTACTTC
.	.	TRBV3-1/TRBV3-2	TRBJ2-3	CASSQDSPGLFTGQYF	TGTGCCAGCAGCCAAGATTCACCGGGACTTTTTACGGGGCAGTATTTT
.	.	TRBV7-3	TRBJ2-1	CASSLGGEVGNEQFF	TGTGCCAGCAGCTTAGGAGGGGAAGTCGGCAATGAGCAGTTCTTC
TRBD2	.	TRBV24-1	TRBJ2-3	CATSEERGGPDTQYF	TGTGCCACCAGTGAGGAGCGGGGAGGTCCAGATACGCAGTATTTT
TRBD1	.	TRBV6-5	TRBJ1-5	CASSGQPENQPQHF	TGTGCCAGCTCGGGACAGCCGGAAAATCAGCCCCAGCATTTT
.	.	TRBV5-1	TRBJ1-4	CASSLQVQGEKLFF	TGCGCCAGCAGCTTGCAGGTACAAGGGGAAAAACTGTTTTTT
TRBD1	.	TRBV6-5	TRBJ1-2	CASSNLAGQVYGYTF	TGTGCCAGCAGTAACCTCGCGGGACAGGTCTATGGCTACACCTTC
.	.	TRBV7-3	TRBJ1-1	CASREQPGPNTEAFF	TGTGCCAGCAGGGAACAACCGGGACCTAACACTGAAGCTTTCTTT
.	.	TRBV30	TRBJ2-7	CAWSPGMSSYEQYF	TGTGCCTGGTCCCCGGGGATGTCTTCCTACGAGCAGTACTTC
.	.	TRBV6-2/TRBV6-3	TRBJ1-5	CASSVTTDVDSANQPQHF	TGTGCCAGCAGCGTTACAACGGATGTCGATTCTGCAAATCAGCCCCAGCATTTT
.	.	TRBV7-8	TRBJ1-1	CASSLGKRGHPNTEAFF	TGTGCCAGCAGCCTAGGTAAACGGGGACACCCGAACACTGAAGCTTTCTTT
.	.	TRBV9	TRBJ2-1	CASSVHPRDRGFDEQFF	TGTGCCAGCAGCGTTCACCCCCGGGACCGGGGATTCGATGAGCAGTTCTTC
.	.	TRBV30	TRBJ1-2	CAWSEGPLYGYTF	TGTGCCTGGAGTGAGGGTCCCCTCTATGGCTACACCTTC
TRBD2	once	TRBV7-7	TRBJ2-5	CASSLAGSGAQETQYF	TGTGCTAGCAGCTTAGCCGGTAGCGGGGCCCAAGAGACCCAGTACTTC
TRBD1	.	TRBV28	TRBJ1-2	CAIPAPPGQGGTNYGYTF	TGTGCCATCCCAGCTCCTCCGGGACAGGGCGGTACTAACTATGGCTACACCTTC
.	.	TRBV7-3	TRBJ2-3	CASSLRGPSTDTQYF	TGTGCCAGCAGCTTGCGGGGGCCTAGCACAGATACGCAGTATTTT
TRBD1	once	TRBV12-5	TRBJ1-4	CASGPLRGQGGNEKLFF	TGTGCTAGTGGTCCCCTCCGGGGACAGGGCGGTAATGAAAAACTGTTTTTT
TRBD2	.	TRBV27	TRBJ2-2	CASSFLLAGGLSAVAGELFF	TGTGCCAGCAGTTTCCTACTAGCGGGGGGGCTATCGGCGGTCGCCGGGGAGCTGTTTTTT
.	.	TRBV24-1	TRBJ2-1	CATSDPNNEQFF	TGTGCCACCAGTGATCCGAACAATGAGCAGTTCTTC
TRBD1	.	TRBV5-5	TRBJ2-2	CASSLLGQGTGELFF	TGTGCCAGCAGCTTGTTGGGACAGGGGACCGGGGAGCTGTTTTTT
TRBD1	.	TRBV2	TRBJ2-2	CASSERGTGRTGELFF	TGTGCCAGCAGTGAAAGGGGGACAGGGCGGACCGGGGAGCTGTTTTTT
.	.	TRBV10-3	TRBJ2-2	CAISAKTGEVELFF	TGTGCCATCAGCGCGAAAACAGGGGAGGTGGAGCTGTTTTTT
.	once	TRBV30	TRBJ1-5	CAWSESNQSQHF	TGTGCCTGGAGTGAGAGCAATCAGTCCCAGCATTTT
.	.	TRBV6-5	TRBJ1-1	CASSFRQEAFF	TGTGCCAGCAGTTTTCGGCAAGAAGCTTTCTTT
.	once	TRBV5-1	TRBJ2-2	CASSLGRAVTGELFF	TGCGCCAGCAGCTTGGGCAGGGCGGTCACCGGGGAGCTGTTTTTT
TRBD1	.	TRBV5-1	TRBJ2-7	CASSPGQDRVAYEQYF	TGCGCCAGCAGCCCGGGTCAAGACAGGGTAGCCTACGAGCAGTACTTC
TRBD1	once	TRBV4-1	TRBJ1-1	CASSPRGTGGRDTEAFF	TGCGCCAGCAGCCCTAGGGGGACAGGGGGCAGGGACACTGAAGCTTTCTTT
.	.	TRBV19	TRBJ2-4	CASSIGGTLAKNIQYF	TGTGCCAGTAGTATCGGAGGCACCTTAGCCAAAAACATTCAGTACTTC
.	.	TRBV6-2/TRBV6-3	TRBJ2-7	CASSYSLGGTVYEQYF	TGTGCCAGCAGTTACTCACTTGGGGGGACAGTCTACGAGCAGTACTTC
.	.	TRBV7-9	TRBJ2-2	CASSPRGANTGELFF	TGTGCCAGCAGCCCGCGGGGAGCGAACACCGGGGAGCTGTTTTTT
.	.	TRBV2	TRBJ2-6	CASPSSALPSSGANVLTF	TGTGCCAGTCCCTCATCGGCATTACCGAGCTCTGGGGCCAACGTCCTGACTTTC
TRBD2	.	TRBV6-2/TRBV6-3	TRBJ2-1	CASSFLAGADNEQFF	TGTGCCAGCAGCTTTTTAGCGGGGGCCGACAATGAGCAGTTCTTC
.	.	TRBV24-1	TRBJ2-3	CATSDRGRRLITDTQYF	TGTGCCACCAGTGATCGGGGCAGGAGACTTATCACAGATACGCAGTATTTT
TRBD2	.	TRBV5-5	TRBJ2-1	CASSPATSGRTNEQFF	TGTGCCAGCAGCCCGGCTACTAGCGGGAGGACCAATGAGCAGTTCTTC
TRBD2	.	TRBV24-1	TRBJ2-7	CATSPTSGRYEQYF	TGTGCCACCAGTCCAACTAGCGGGAGGTACGAGCAGTACTTC
.	few	TRBV19	TRBJ1-2	CASTPDRSYGYTF	TGTGCCAGTACCCCCGACAGGAGCTATGGCTACACCTTC
.	.	TRBV6-1	TRBJ2-1	CASGPTRGEQFF	TGTGCCAGCGGACCGACTCGGGGTGAGCAGTTCTTC
TRBD2	.	TRBV7-2	TRBJ2-3	CASTSLAGTDTQYF	TGTGCCAGCACCTCACTAGCGGGAACAGATACGCAGTATTTT
TRBD1	.	TRBV28	TRBJ1-1	CASTAGGVTEAFF	TGTGCCAGCACGGCAGGGGGAGTCACTGAAGCTTTCTTT
.	.	TRBV4-3	TRBJ2-6	CASSQDRGSGANVLTF	TGCGCCAGCAGCCAAGACAGGGGAAGTGGGGCCAACGTCCTGACTTTC
TRBD1	.	TRBV28	TRBJ2-7	CASSSGQGAPYEQYF	TGTGCCAGCAGTTCCGGACAGGGGGCACCCTACGAGCAGTACTTC
.	.	TRBV28	TRBJ2-5	CASSLVGREETQYF	TGTGCCAGCAGTTTAGTGGGTCGGGAAGAGACCCAGTACTTC
TRBD1	.	TRBV15	TRBJ1-1	CATSRDRQGTEAFF	TGTGCCACCAGCAGAGACAGACAGGGCACTGAAGCTTTCTTT
.	.	TRBV6-6	TRBJ2-1	CASSYSGETNEQFF	TGTGCCAGCAGTTACTCAGGAGAAACCAATGAGCAGTTCTTC
TRBD2	.	TRBV11-2	TRBJ2-7	CASSLVTSGPYEQYF	TGTGCCAGCAGCTTAGTGACTAGCGGGCCCTACGAGCAGTACTTC
.	.	TRBV5-4	TRBJ1-6	CASSLAGTSLGFF	TGTGCCAGCAGCTTGGCCGGGACATCCCTTGGGTTCTTT
TRBD2	.	TRBV6-5	TRBJ2-7	CASSYLRGGDHEQYF	TGTGCCAGCAGTTACCTCCGGGGAGGGGATCACGAGCAGTACTTC
.	once	TRBV19	TRBJ1-6	CASSIMPSNSPLHF	TGTGCCAGTAGTATAATGCCAAGCAATTCACCCCTCCACTTT
.	.	TRBV5-6	TRBJ2-7	CASSSTGTAGSPYF	TGTGCCAGCAGTTCTACTGGGACAGCGGGTTCCCCGTACTTC
.	few	TRBV28	TRBJ2-7	CASSFRRAVTGEQYF	TGTGCCAGCAGTTTTCGACGGGCAGTTACCGGCGAGCAGTACTTC
TRBD1	.	TRBV9	TRBJ2-7	CASSVGGTGADEQYF	TGTGCCAGCAGCGTAGGGGGGACAGGGGCAGACGAGCAGTACTTC
.	.	TRBV9	TRBJ1-6	CASSVGGVGYNSPLHF	TGTGCCAGCAGCGTAGGGGGGGTAGGATATAATTCACCCCTCCACTTT
TRBD1	.	TRBV9	TRBJ1-1	CASSVGGQGALKAFF	TGTGCCAGCAGCGTAGGGGGACAGGGGGCACTTAAAGCTTTCTTT
.	.	TRBV5-5	TRBJ2-7	CASSVRDFEAYEQYF	TGTGCCAGCAGCGTCCGGGACTTCGAGGCCTACGAGCAGTACTTC
TRBD2	.	TRBV12-5	TRBJ2-2	CASGLGTSLPGELFF	TGTGCTAGTGGTTTGGGGACTAGTCTTCCCGGGGAGCTGTTTTTT